The 5 T cell receptor beta chains presented below share a single source sample, sequenced in a study of T-cell reconstitution after alpha-beta-depleted transplantation in children. Unique molecular identifiers were incorporated when the TCRbeta library was constructed. From the PCR reads, TCRdb called clonotypes with MiXCR, one entry per CDR3 protein. The repertoire holds hundreds of thousands of distinct CDR3 sequences, about 33% seen once, with 2% to 3% in the top ten. The source material was PBMCs from the stem cell graft donor, sampled from the stem cell graft. The receptors were gathered from a human donor who donated a stem cell graft to a child with aplastic anemia.

This clonotype was counted between two and nine times. The CDR3 DNA sequence: TGTGCCAGCTCGCCGCAAACTAGCGGGAAGTACAATGAGCAGTTCTTC. This codes for CASSPQTSGKYNEQFF. The rearrangement joins TRBV18 to TRBJ2-1, with TRBD2 matching 10 bases. This CDR3 has 16 amino acids. The germline V gene encodes CDR1 KGHSH and CDR2 LQKENI. V lost 6 bases to trimming and J lost 4 bases; unmatched junction nucleotides: 9.

A few counts support this clonotype. The CDR3 spells CASSLLLATTGELFF. The CDR3 DNA reads as TGTGCCAGCAGCTTATTACTAGCCACCACCGGGGAGCTGTTTTTT. J is TRBJ2-2 and V is TRBV7-2; D is possibly TRBD2 (6 bases). This CDR3 region has 15 residues. Trimming removed 2 bases at V and 4 bases at J, with 11 bases between. Germline CDR1 is SGHTA and CDR2 is FQGNSA. Filled out from reference TRBV7-2 and TRBJ2-2, the complete variable domain reads GAGVSQSPSNKVTEKGKDVELRCDPISGHTALYWYRQSLGQGLEFLIYFQGNSAPDKSGLPSDRFSAERTGGSVSTLTIQRTQQEDSAVYLCASSLLLATTGELFFGEGSRLTVL.

This clonotype was seen more than once but under ten times. The chain links TRBV20-1 to TRBJ1-5; D is undetermined. V lost 3 bases to trimming and J lost 3 bases, with 9 bases between them. Germline CDR1 is DFQATT and CDR2 is SNEGSKA (reference sequence). The CDR3 has 13 residues. The CDR3 sequence is CSASGSINQPQHF. CDR3 DNA sequence: TGCAGTGCTAGCGGAAGTATCAATCAGCCCCAGCATTTT.

This sequence joins TRBV6-2 or TRBV6-3 and TRBJ2-3; D gene ambiguous. The CDR3 runs to 12 residues. V was pared by 0 bases and J by 6 bases, with 4 bases between. CDR1 and CDR2 from the germline V gene are MNHEY and SVGEGT. The CDR3 is CASSYSWDTQYF. DNA of the CDR3: TGTGCCAGCAGTTACTCGTGGGATACGCAGTATTTT.

The chain couples TRBV9 to TRBJ1-4; 9 nucleotides line up with TRBD1. Trimming removed 3 bases from V and 10 bases from J; junction bases left unmatched: 7. CDR3 length: 14 amino acids. Germline-derived CDR1 and CDR2 are SGDLS and YYNGEE. In DNA form, the CDR3 reads TGTGCCAGCAGCGCCACAGGGGGCGCGGGAAAACTGTTTTTT. The encoded protein is CASSATGGAGKLFF.